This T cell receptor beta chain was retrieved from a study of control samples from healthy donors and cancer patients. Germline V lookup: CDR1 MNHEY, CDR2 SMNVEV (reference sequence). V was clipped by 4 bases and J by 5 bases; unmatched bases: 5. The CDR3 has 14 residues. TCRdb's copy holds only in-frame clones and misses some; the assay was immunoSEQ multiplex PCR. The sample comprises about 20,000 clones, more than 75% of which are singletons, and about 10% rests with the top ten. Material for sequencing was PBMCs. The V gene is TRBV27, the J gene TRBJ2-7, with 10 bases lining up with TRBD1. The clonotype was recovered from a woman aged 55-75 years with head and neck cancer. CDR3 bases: TGTGCCAGCAGTTCTCCGACAGGGGGCAACGAGCAGTACTTC. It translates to CASSSPTGGNEQYF.